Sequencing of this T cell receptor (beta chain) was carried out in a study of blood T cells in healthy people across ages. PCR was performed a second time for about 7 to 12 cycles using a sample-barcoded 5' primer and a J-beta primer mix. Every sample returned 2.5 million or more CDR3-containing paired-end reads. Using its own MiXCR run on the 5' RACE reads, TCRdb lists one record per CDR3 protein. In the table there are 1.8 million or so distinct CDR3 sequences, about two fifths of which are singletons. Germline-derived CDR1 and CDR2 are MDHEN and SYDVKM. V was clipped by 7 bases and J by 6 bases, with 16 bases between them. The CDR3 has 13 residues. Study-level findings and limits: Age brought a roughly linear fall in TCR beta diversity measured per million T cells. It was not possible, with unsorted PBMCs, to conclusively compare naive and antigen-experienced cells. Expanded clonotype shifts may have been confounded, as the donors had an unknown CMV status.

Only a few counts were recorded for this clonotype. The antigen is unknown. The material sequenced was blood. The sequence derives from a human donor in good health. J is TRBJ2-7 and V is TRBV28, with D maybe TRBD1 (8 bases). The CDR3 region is CASTGGTGLEQYF. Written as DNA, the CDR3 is TGTGCCAGCACCGGGGGGACAGGACTCGAGCAGTACTTC.